A single TCR beta chain is shown here with its context. This entry comes from a study of blood T cell repertoires in COVID-19. Overall study context: Acute and convalescent COVID-19 specimens originated in the United States, Italy and Spain. PBMCs, B-cell-depleted T cells, or T cells were the source of the cDNA or gDNA that made up the material.

The CDR3 sequence is 16 residues long. Germline V gives CDR1 SGDLS, CDR2 YYNGEE. V lost 3 bases, J lost 7 bases, and 10 bases stayed unmatched. As handled by the study authors: From reference gene primer amplification, estimates of nucleated cell counts were derived. Repertoires were generated with immunoSEQ multiplex PCR, while TCRdb's copy carries only in-frame clones and drops some. V, J and clone size are taken as reported in that table, and D and trimming were inferred from the DNA itself. The table includes around 160,000 clones, roughly 93% detected once. Sequencing was done on a sample of peripheral blood. The TCR originated in a man between 18 and 35 years old with acute or convalescent COVID-19. The chain combines TRBV9 with TRBJ1-6, with 7 nucleotides matching TRBD1. CDR3 residues: CASSEAQTGLNSPLHF. The CDR3 DNA follows: TGTGCCAGCAGCGAGGCCCAGACAGGGCTAAATTCACCCCTCCACTTT.